What follows is one T cell receptor (beta chain) and its context. This sample was taken from a study of a mutant IDH1 vaccine in newly diagnosed glioma. Overall study: Earlier therapy was either radiotherapy, temozolomide, or both, and most got both.

Generated by immunoSEQ multiplex PCR, the TCRdb table keeps only in-frame clones and is missing some. This table holds tens of thousands of clones, approximately 82% found once. As for time point: baseline, week 1 (first vaccination visit). Documented treatment: pre-vaccination baseline after standard-of-care therapy. The germline V gene has CDR1 LGHNT and CDR2 FRNRAP. Deletions cut 6 bases from V and 0 bases from J, with 11 bases between. CDR3 length: 15 amino acids. Here the sequenced sample was peripheral blood mononuclear cells (PBMCs), taken from a glioma patient treated with radiotherapy, temozolomide or both. The V and J genes are TRBV12-5 and TRBJ2-2; D could derive from TRBD1 or TRBD2 (6 bases each). The receptor comes from a woman aged 18-29 years with glioma. Some clones in this sample may be carry-over from other donors' samples. DNA for the CDR3: TGTGCTAGTGGCGCGGGGACACCGAACACCGGGGAGCTGTTTTTT. Translation: CASGAGTPNTGELFF.